A selection of T cell receptor beta chains follows, all from one sample in a study of T cell responses to AZD1222 COVID-19 vaccine. Method: immunoSEQ multiplex PCR; TCRdb's copy keeps in-frame clones and lacks some. The sample holds approximately 120,000 clones; roughly 90% are singletons and the top ten take about 1.6%. The specimen was peripheral blood, collected on day 0 of AZD1222 vaccination. These receptors all come from an adult in good health. Each CDR3 is given with its conserved first and last residue. The D gene is left open where the match is weak. Clone size appears in some rows only: once, few, many, or a class for an expanded clone.

v_gene	j_gene	abundance	d_gene	len	CDR3aa	CDR3nt
TRBV2	TRBJ2-7	NA	TRBD1	14	CASSVDRGMREQYF	TGTGCCAGCAGTGTCGACAGGGGGATGCGCGAGCAGTACTTC
TRBV12-5	TRBJ1-2	NA	TRBD1	18	CASGLVSGQGDRTYGYTF	TGTGCTAGTGGTTTGGTATCTGGACAGGGGGACCGCACCTATGGCTACACCTTC
TRBV9	TRBJ2-5	NA	NA	13	CASRPQAAKTQYF	TGTGCCAGCAGGCCCCAAGCGGCCAAGACCCAGTACTTC
TRBV19	TRBJ2-7	NA	TRBD1	16	CASRPATRDSSYEQYF	TGTGCCAGTAGGCCTGCCACTCGGGACAGTTCCTACGAGCAGTACTTC
TRBV7-9	TRBJ2-3	few	TRBD2	15	CASSSVAGVVDTQYF	TGTGCCAGCAGCTCGGTAGCGGGAGTGGTGGATACGCAGTATTTT
TRBV7-3	TRBJ1-1	few	NA	12	CASSFGSAEAFF	TGTGCCAGCAGCTTTGGTAGCGCTGAAGCTTTCTTT
TRBV28	TRBJ2-7	NA	NA	15	CASSSDTQVSGEQYF	TGTGCCAGCAGTTCCGACACACAGGTTTCAGGCGAGCAGTACTTC
TRBV30	TRBJ2-7	NA	NA	13	CAWSVARGTEQYF	TGTGCCTGGAGTGTAGCTCGAGGGACCGAGCAGTACTTC
TRBV7-9	TRBJ2-5	NA	NA	14	CASSLGRSQETQYF	TGTGCCAGCAGCTTAGGTCGGAGCCAAGAGACCCAGTACTTC
TRBV9	TRBJ1-1	once	NA	13	CASTAGPNTEAFF	TGTGCCAGCACGGCAGGGCCGAACACTGAAGCTTTCTTT
TRBV12-3/TRBV12-4	TRBJ1-2	NA	NA	13	CASSLVGAGGYTF	TGTGCCAGCAGTTTGGTGGGGGCGGGAGGCTACACCTTC
TRBV5-6	TRBJ2-2	NA	NA	15	CASSLDLGTGGELFF	TGTGCCAGCAGCTTGGATCTAGGGACCGGCGGGGAGCTGTTTTTT
TRBV7-6	TRBJ2-1	NA	NA	11	CASSLGDEQFF	TGTGCCAGCAGCTTAGGGGATGAGCAGTTCTTC
TRBV5-4	TRBJ2-2	NA	NA	16	CASSFGGSANTGELFF	TGTGCCAGCAGCTTCGGAGGGAGCGCGAACACCGGGGAGCTGTTTTTT
TRBV11-1	TRBJ1-2	once	TRBD1	13	CASSPDRAYGYTF	TGTGCCAGCAGCCCCGACAGGGCCTATGGCTACACCTTC
TRBV11-2	TRBJ2-7	NA	NA	12	CASSLGEYEQYF	TGTGCCAGCAGCTTGGGGGAGTACGAGCAGTACTTC
TRBV19	TRBJ2-1	NA	NA	13	CASSVAGVGEQFF	TGTGCCAGTAGTGTCGCAGGGGTTGGTGAGCAGTTCTTC
TRBV21-1	TRBJ2-5	NA	NA	18	CASSRTLRGSGSRYPQYF	TGTGCCAGCAGTCGGACCCTGCGTGGTAGCGGGAGTCGGTACCCCCAGTACTTC
TRBV11-2	TRBJ2-4	NA	NA	19	CASSLGAGNRKIAKNIQYF	TGTGCCAGCAGCTTAGGGGCAGGGAATAGGAAGATAGCCAAAAACATTCAGTACTTC
TRBV28	TRBJ2-3	once	TRBD1	14	CAIEQGASTDTQYF	TGTGCCATAGAACAGGGGGCTAGCACAGATACGCAGTATTTT
TRBV7-9	TRBJ2-1	once	NA	13	CASSFFRPYEQFF	TGTGCCAGCAGCTTTTTTAGACCCTATGAGCAGTTCTTC
TRBV28	TRBJ2-5	once	TRBD1	14	CASSSGQGQETQYF	TGTGCCAGCAGTTCCGGACAGGGGCAAGAGACCCAGTACTTC
TRBV6-2/TRBV6-3	TRBJ2-1	NA	NA	15	CASSSWRGTYNEQFF	TGTGCCAGCAGTTCGTGGCGGGGTACTTACAATGAGCAGTTCTTC
TRBV3-1/TRBV3-2	TRBJ1-5	NA	NA	15	CASSQGGGLVQPQHF	TGTGCCAGCAGCCAAGGAGGGGGGCTCGTTCAGCCCCAGCATTTT
TRBV19	TRBJ2-1	NA	TRBD2	14	CASSRGREVNEQFF	TGTGCCAGTAGTCGCGGTCGGGAGGTGAATGAGCAGTTCTTC
TRBV27	TRBJ1-5	NA	NA	14	CASSLQGSNQPQHF	TGTGCCAGCAGTTTACAGGGCAGCAATCAGCCCCAGCATTTT
TRBV4-1	TRBJ2-3	few	NA	17	CASSQESTGHSTDTQYF	TGCGCCAGCAGCCAAGAATCGACAGGACACAGCACAGATACGCAGTATTTT
TRBV9	TRBJ1-1	NA	NA	15	CASSVEPYRNTEAFF	TGTGCCAGCAGCGTAGAGCCTTACAGGAACACTGAAGCTTTCTTT
TRBV5-1	TRBJ1-1	NA	NA	15	CASSLVPSGNTEAFF	TGCGCCAGCAGCTTGGTCCCCTCGGGGAACACTGAAGCTTTCTTT
TRBV6-1	TRBJ1-4	NA	NA	14	CASSELGAEEKLFF	TGTGCCAGCAGTGAACTAGGGGCTGAGGAAAAACTGTTTTTT
TRBV7-8	TRBJ2-1	NA	NA	13	CASSSDTYNEQFF	TGTGCCAGCAGCTCGGACACCTACAATGAGCAGTTCTTC
TRBV5-4	TRBJ2-5	NA	NA	14	CASSFYTDGETQYF	TGTGCCAGCAGCTTTTATACGGATGGGGAGACCCAGTACTTC
TRBV6-4	TRBJ2-1	NA	NA	16	CASSDLTNSSYNEQFF	TGTGCCAGCAGTGATTTGACTAATAGCTCCTACAATGAGCAGTTCTTC
TRBV11-3	TRBJ2-7	NA	NA	13	CASTVLTGPEQYF	TGTGCCAGCACCGTGTTGACGGGCCCCGAGCAGTACTTC
TRBV3-1/TRBV3-2	TRBJ2-7	NA	NA	14	CASSRQGSSYEQYF	TGTGCCAGCAGCCGGCAGGGGTCCTCCTACGAGCAGTACTTC
TRBV5-1	TRBJ1-2	NA	TRBD1	15	CASSLLQGGNYGYTF	TGCGCCAGCAGCTTGTTACAGGGGGGGAACTATGGCTACACCTTC
TRBV19	TRBJ2-1	NA	TRBD2	15	CASSISSGRSNEQFF	TGTGCCAGTAGTATATCTAGCGGGAGGTCCAATGAGCAGTTCTTC
TRBV19	TRBJ2-7	NA	TRBD2	15	CASSIGTSLSYEQYF	TGTGCCAGTAGTATAGGGACTAGCTTGTCCTACGAGCAGTACTTC
TRBV19	TRBJ1-5	few	NA	14	CASSLIQDSWPQHF	TGTGCCAGTAGTCTAATCCAGGATTCGTGGCCCCAGCATTTT
TRBV7-3	TRBJ1-6	NA	NA	13	CASSPRGGSPLHF	TGTGCCAGCAGCCCCCGGGGGGGTTCACCCCTCCACTTT
TRBV20-1	TRBJ2-2	few	NA	14	CSASSGLASGELFF	TGCAGTGCTAGTTCGGGGCTAGCCTCTGGGGAGCTGTTTTTT
TRBV11-3	TRBJ2-1	NA	NA	13	CASSLNTLSEQFF	TGTGCCAGCAGCTTAAACACCCTTAGCGAGCAGTTCTTC
TRBV28	TRBJ2-7	NA	NA	13	CASSGPGNYEQYF	TGTGCCAGCAGTGGGCCAGGGAACTACGAGCAGTACTTC
TRBV5-1	TRBJ2-5	NA	TRBD1	15	CASSFSDRGMETQYF	TGCGCCAGCAGCTTTTCGGACAGGGGGATGGAGACCCAGTACTTC
TRBV29-1	TRBJ2-7	NA	TRBD1	15	CSVQGGTGGSYEQYF	TGCAGCGTCCAGGGAGGGACAGGGGGGTCCTACGAGCAGTACTTC
TRBV3-1/TRBV3-2	TRBJ2-1	NA	NA	15	CASSQDGSSYNEQFF	TGTGCCAGCAGCCAAGATGGGTCCAGTTATAATGAGCAGTTCTTC
TRBV6-2/TRBV6-3	TRBJ1-1	NA	NA	15	CASSYETDMNTEAFF	TGTGCCAGCAGTTACGAGACAGATATGAACACTGAAGCTTTCTTT
TRBV2	TRBJ1-4	NA	TRBD1	13	CAHRGQSNEKLFF	TGTGCGCACCGGGGACAGTCGAACGAAAAACTGTTTTTT
TRBV9	TRBJ1-1	NA	NA	14	CASSVVGGNTEAFF	TGTGCCAGCAGCGTAGTAGGAGGGAACACTGAAGCTTTCTTT
TRBV2	TRBJ1-1	NA	NA	13	CASSEHGNTEAFF	TGTGCCAGCAGTGAACACGGAAACACTGAAGCTTTCTTT
TRBV7-9	TRBJ1-1	NA	TRBD1	14	CASSSGTANTEAFF	TGTGCCAGCAGCTCGGGGACAGCGAACACTGAAGCTTTCTTT
TRBV6-5	TRBJ1-1	NA	NA	15	CASSYSPRGVTEAFF	TGTGCCAGCAGTTACTCACCTCGCGGGGTTACTGAAGCTTTCTTT
TRBV4-1	TRBJ1-2	NA	NA	15	CASSQEFTGEAGYTF	TGCGCCAGCAGCCAAGAATTCACAGGCGAGGCTGGCTACACCTTC
TRBV12-3/TRBV12-4	TRBJ2-3	NA	NA	11	CASLVSDTQYF	TGTGCCAGCTTGGTCTCAGATACGCAGTATTTT